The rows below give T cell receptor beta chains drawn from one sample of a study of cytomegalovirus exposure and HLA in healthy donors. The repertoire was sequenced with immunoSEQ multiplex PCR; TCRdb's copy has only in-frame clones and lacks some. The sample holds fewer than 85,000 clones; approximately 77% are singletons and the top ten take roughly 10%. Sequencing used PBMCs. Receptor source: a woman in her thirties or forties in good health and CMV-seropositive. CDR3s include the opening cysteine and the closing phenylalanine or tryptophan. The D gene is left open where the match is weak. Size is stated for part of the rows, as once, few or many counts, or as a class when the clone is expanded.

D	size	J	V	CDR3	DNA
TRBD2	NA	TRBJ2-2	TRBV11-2	CASSSHSGSETGELFF	TGTGCCAGCAGCTCCCATAGCGGGAGTGAGACCGGGGAGCTGTTTTTT
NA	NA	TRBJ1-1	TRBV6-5	CASSYYHGGAHTEAFF	TGTGCCAGCAGTTACTACCACGGGGGGGCGCACACTGAAGCTTTCTTT
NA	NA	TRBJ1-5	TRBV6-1	CASLAVNSNQPQHF	TGTGCCAGCTTGGCTGTCAATAGCAATCAGCCCCAGCATTTT
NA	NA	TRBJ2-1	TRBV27	CASLSASTSNEQFF	TGTGCCAGCCTTAGCGCGTCTACAAGCAATGAGCAGTTCTTC
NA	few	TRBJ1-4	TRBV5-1	CASSTTGTGNEKLFF	TGCGCCAGCAGTACCACCGGAACAGGGAATGAAAAACTGTTTTTT
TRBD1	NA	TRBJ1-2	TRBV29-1	CSVLKGDSFSNYGYTF	TGCAGCGTTCTTAAAGGGGACAGTTTTTCTAACTATGGCTACACCTTC
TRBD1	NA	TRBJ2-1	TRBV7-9	CASMHRGWEAGIEQFF	TGTGCCAGCATGCACAGGGGGTGGGAAGCAGGGATTGAGCAGTTCTTC
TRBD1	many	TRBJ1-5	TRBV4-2	CASSQGTGDGYNQPQHF	TGTGCCAGCAGCCAAGGGACAGGCGACGGTTACAATCAGCCCCAGCATTTT
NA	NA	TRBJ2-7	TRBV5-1	CASSPMTGVGYEQYF	TGCGCCAGCAGCCCAATGACCGGGGTGGGCTACGAGCAGTACTTC
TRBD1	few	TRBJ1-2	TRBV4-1	CASSHLIPRTGVDYGYTF	TGCGCCAGCAGCCACCTTATTCCCCGGACAGGGGTTGACTATGGCTACACCTTC
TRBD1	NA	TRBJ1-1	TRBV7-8	CASSPGTANTEAFF	TGTGCCAGCAGCCCCGGGACAGCAAACACTGAAGCTTTCTTT
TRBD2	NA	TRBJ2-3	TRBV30	CAWNWAGGQDTQYF	TGTGCCTGGAACTGGGCGGGGGGGCAAGATACGCAGTATTTT
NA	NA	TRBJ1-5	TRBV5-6	CASSSDGVDQPQHF	TGTGCCAGCAGCTCGGACGGGGTAGATCAGCCCCAGCATTTT
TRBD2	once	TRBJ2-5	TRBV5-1	CASRGGAGETQYF	TGCGCCAGCCGCGGGGGAGCGGGGGAGACCCAGTACTTC
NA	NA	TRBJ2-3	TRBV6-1	CASSDLLDTQYF	TGTGCCAGCAGTGATCTCTTAGATACGCAGTATTTT
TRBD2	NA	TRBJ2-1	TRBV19	CASSIGLAGGNEQFF	TGTGCCAGTAGTATTGGACTAGCGGGAGGGAATGAGCAGTTCTTC
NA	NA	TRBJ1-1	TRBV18	CASSPPNPGMNTEAFF	TGTGCCAGCTCACCACCGAACCCGGGAATGAACACTGAAGCTTTCTTT
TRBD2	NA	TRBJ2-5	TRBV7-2	CASSYLSGGLLRETQYF	TGTGCCAGCAGCTACCTTAGCGGGGGACTACTAAGGGAGACCCAGTACTTC
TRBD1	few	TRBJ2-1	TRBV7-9	CASSPGQGGVNEQFF	TGTGCCAGCAGCCCCGGACAGGGGGGAGTTAATGAGCAGTTCTTC
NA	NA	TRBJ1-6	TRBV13	CASSLAGTANSPLHF	TGTGCCAGCAGCTTAGCTGGCACAGCTAATTCACCCCTCCACTTT
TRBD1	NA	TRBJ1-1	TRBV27	CASSLEEGAGTEAFF	TGTGCCAGCAGTTTAGAGGAGGGGGCCGGCACTGAAGCTTTCTTT
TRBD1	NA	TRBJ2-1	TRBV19	CASSIDTGAREQFF	TGTGCCAGTAGTATAGATACAGGGGCTAGGGAGCAGTTCTTC
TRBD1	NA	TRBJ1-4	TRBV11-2	CASSPPGQGNEKLFF	TGTGCCAGCAGCCCCCCGGGACAGGGGAATGAAAAACTGTTTTTT
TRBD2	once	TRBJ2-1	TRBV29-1	CSVRAGGGREQFF	TGCAGCGTTCGGGCGGGAGGAGGACGAGAGCAGTTCTTC
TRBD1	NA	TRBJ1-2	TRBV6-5	CASSKGAYGYTF	TGTGCCAGCAGTAAGGGGGCATACGGCTACACCTTC
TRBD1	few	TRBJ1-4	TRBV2	CASGDRANEKLFF	TGTGCCTCAGGGGACAGGGCTAATGAAAAACTGTTTTTT
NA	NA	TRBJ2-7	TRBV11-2	CASSTRPPGTAAYEQYF	TGTGCCAGCAGCACGCGACCCCCCGGGACTGCCGCCTACGAGCAGTACTTC
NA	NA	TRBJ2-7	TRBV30	CAWSVDRTEYEQYF	TGTGCCTGGAGTGTAGACAGGACAGAATACGAGCAGTACTTC
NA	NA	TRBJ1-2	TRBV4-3	CASSQLPGGYTF	TGCGCCAGCAGCCAATTACCGGGGGGCTACACCTTC
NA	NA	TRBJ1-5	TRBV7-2	CASSLDGTGLQPQHF	TGTGCCAGCAGCTTAGATGGTACAGGGCTTCAGCCCCAGCATTTT
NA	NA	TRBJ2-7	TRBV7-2	CASSLGQGIVDEQYF	TGTGCCAGCAGCTTAGGGCAGGGGATCGTCGACGAGCAGTACTTC
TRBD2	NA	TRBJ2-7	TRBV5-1	CASRTSNDDEQYF	TGCGCCAGCAGGACTAGCAACGACGACGAGCAGTACTTC
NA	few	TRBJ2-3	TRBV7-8	CASSPGDLPTDTQYF	TGTGCCAGCAGCCCGGGGGATTTACCCACAGATACGCAGTATTTT
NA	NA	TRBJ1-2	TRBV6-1	CASSVADEYGYTF	TGTGCCAGCAGTGTGGCGGATGAGTATGGCTACACCTTC
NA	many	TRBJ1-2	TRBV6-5	CASRPTGNGYTF	TGTGCCAGCAGACCGACGGGGAACGGCTACACCTTC
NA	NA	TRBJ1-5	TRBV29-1	CSVEVGGGQPQHF	TGCAGCGTTGAAGTAGGGGGGGGGCAGCCCCAGCATTTT
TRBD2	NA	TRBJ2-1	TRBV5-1	CASSSDELAGPYNEQFF	TGCGCCAGCAGCTCGGACGAACTAGCGGGCCCTTACAATGAGCAGTTCTTC
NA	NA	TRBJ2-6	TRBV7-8	CASSGLWASGANVLTF	TGTGCCAGCAGCGGGCTATGGGCCTCTGGGGCCAACGTCCTGACTTTC
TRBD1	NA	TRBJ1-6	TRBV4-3	CASSREQGSYNSPLHF	TGCGCCAGCAGCCGGGAACAGGGGTCCTATAATTCACCCCTCCACTTT
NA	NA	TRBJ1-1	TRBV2	CASSETGGITEAFF	TGTGCCAGCAGTGAAACCGGGGGGATCACTGAAGCTTTCTTT
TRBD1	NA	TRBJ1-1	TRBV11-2	CASSRQGMGEAFF	TGTGCCAGCAGCAGACAGGGGATGGGTGAAGCTTTCTTT
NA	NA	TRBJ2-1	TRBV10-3	CATSRLDEQFF	TGTGCCACCTCGAGATTGGATGAGCAGTTCTTC